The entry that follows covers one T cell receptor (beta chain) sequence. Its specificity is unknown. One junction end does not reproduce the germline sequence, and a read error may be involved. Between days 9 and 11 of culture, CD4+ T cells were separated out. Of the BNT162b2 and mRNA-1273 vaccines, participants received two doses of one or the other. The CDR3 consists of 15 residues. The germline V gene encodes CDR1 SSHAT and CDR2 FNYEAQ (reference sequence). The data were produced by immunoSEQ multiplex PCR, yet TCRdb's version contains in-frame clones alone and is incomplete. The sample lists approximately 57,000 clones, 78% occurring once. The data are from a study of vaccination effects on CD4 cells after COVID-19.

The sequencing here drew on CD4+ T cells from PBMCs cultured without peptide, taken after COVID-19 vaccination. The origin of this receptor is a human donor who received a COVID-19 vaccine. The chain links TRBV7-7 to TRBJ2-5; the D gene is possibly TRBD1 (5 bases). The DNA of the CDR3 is TGTGCTAGCAGCTCGGGTCGACAGTGGGAAGAGACCCAGTACTTC. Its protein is CASSSGRQWEETQYF.